The next 23 T cell receptor beta chains were all read from a single sample in a study of metastatic and nonmetastatic thyroid tumors. Prior to thyroid surgery, none of the patients had received any treatment. TCRdb ran MiXCR on the PCR reads. This table holds roughly 98,000 clones, just under 15% found once. Sequencing was done on a sample of blood. The receptors originated from a female donor with papillary thyroid cancer or a benign thyroid nodule (not recorded which). Some clones in this sample may be carry-over from other donors' samples.

This clone was seen many times. One base away lies a much larger clone, so this may be a sequencing read error. This sequence joins TRBV11-2 and TRBJ2-2; TRBD2 agrees at 12 bases. Germline CDR1 reads SGHAT; CDR2 reads FQNNGV. The CDR3 consists of 17 residues. The CDR3, as DNA: TGTGCCAGCAGCTTAGATCTAGCGGGGGGGAACACCAGGGAGCTGTTTTTT. It specifies CASSLDLAGGNTRELFF.

Many counts were recorded for this clone. This chain uses TRBV7-9 with TRBJ1-5; the D gene is possibly TRBD1 (5 bases). The V end was cut by 5 bases, the J end by 2 bases, with 10 bases between. This CDR3 is built from 14 residues. CDR1 is SEHNR, CDR2 FQNEAQ, per germline (reference sequence). The CDR3 reads CASSPGLGNQPQHF. CDR3 DNA sequence: TGTGCCAGCAGCCCGGGACTGGGCAATCAGCCCCAGCATTTT. The whole variable domain, filled in from reference TRBV7-9 and TRBJ1-5, reads DTGVSQNPRHKITKRGQNVTFRCDPISEHNRLYWYRQTLGQGPEFLTYFQNEAQLEKSRLLSDRFSAERPKGSFSTLEIQRTEQGDSAMYLCASSPGLGNQPQHFGDGTRLSIL.

The rearrangement joins TRBV4-2 to TRBJ2-5, with D tentatively TRBD2 (6 bases). V shed 1 base and J shed 3 bases, with 15 bases lying between them. Per the germline V gene, CDR1 is LGHNA and CDR2 is YNFKEQ. This CDR3 is built from 16 residues. The CDR3 protein is CASSQGIRRVEETQYF. In DNA, the CDR3 is TGTGCCAGCAGCCAAGGAATTAGGAGGGTGGAAGAGACCCAGTACTTC.

This clone occurred many times. The CDR3, as DNA: TGTGCCAGCAGCCAAGATGCCTACACAGATACGCAGTATTTT. Protein product: CASSQDAYTDTQYF. The chain combines TRBV3-1 with TRBJ2-3; D unresolved. Trimming removed 0 bases from V and 2 bases from J, with 6 bases in between. From germline, CDR1 is LGHDT and CDR2 YNNKEL (reference sequence). The CDR3 covers 14 residues.

With respect to this clone: This may be a read error: a much more frequent sequence differs by one nucleotide. The sample has other DNA sequences that encode this CDR3 too. The chain has TRBV7-9 and TRBJ1-4, with D perhaps TRBD1 (5 bases). Germline V lookup: CDR1 SEHNR, CDR2 FQNEAQ (reference sequence). This CDR3 is built from 13 residues. CDR3: CASSFLWGEKLFF. CDR3 nucleotide sequence: TGCGCCAGCAGCTTCCTTTGGGGGGAAAAACTGTTTTTT.

This clone was picked up many times. V and J are TRBV5-6 and TRBJ2-5; TRBD2 aligns across 10 bases. Germline-derived CDR1 and CDR2 are SGHDT and YYEEEE. The junction had 7 bases not matched to a gene; V was cut back by 0 bases and J by 2 bases. CDR3 length equals 17 residues. CDR3 DNA: TGTGCCAGCAGCTTGGCAGTAGCGGGGGGTAGACAAGAGACCCAGTACTTC. Its protein is CASSLAVAGGRQETQYF.

About this clone itself: Germline and junction disagree at one end, which may indicate a read error. The chain combines TRBV6-1 with TRBJ1-2; D not resolved. The CDR3 loop spans 13 amino acids. Germline V gene lookup returns CDR1 MNHNS and CDR2 SASEGT. DNA for the CDR3: TGTGCCAGCAACACCCAGGAGGAATATGGCTACACATTC. This gives the protein CASNTQEEYGYTF.

V usage is TRBV19 and J usage is TRBJ2-1, with 7 bases matching TRBD1. V lost 4 bases to trimming and J lost 10 bases; unmatched junction nucleotides: 4. The CDR3 has 12 amino acids. CDR1 and CDR2 (germline): LNHDA, SQIVND (reference sequence). The CDR3 nucleotides read TGTGCCAGTAGTAGTTGGGACAGCGAGCAGTTCTTC. This encodes CASSSWDSEQFF.

Regarding this clone: A junction boundary mismatches the germline segment, possibly from a read error. The DNA of the CDR3 is TGTGCCACCCGTGAGGGACAGGGACAGGGGATTACTGGGGCCAACTTCCTGACTTTC. Translation: CATREGQGQGITGANFLTF. This sequence joins TRBV10-3 and TRBJ2-6; 10 nucleotides agree with TRBD1. The CDR3 has 19 amino acids. Germline V gene sequence: CDR1 ENHRY, CDR2 SYGVKD.

A few counts support this clone. This may arise from a read error, as a much more abundant clone is one base away. CDR3 DNA: TGCAGCGTCGGACAGGTGGCCCTGAACACTGAAGCTTTCTTT. It is translated as CSVGQVALNTEAFF. The chain carries TRBV29-1 and TRBJ1-1; 7 bases align to TRBD1. CDR1 SQVTM and CDR2 ANQGSEA come from the germline V gene. V dropped 6 bases and J dropped 0; count of bases not matched to a gene: 7. The CDR3 is 14 amino acids.

This clone was seen at least ten times. The J gene is TRBJ1-2, the V gene TRBV20-1, with 7 positions matching TRBD1. The CDR3 sequence is 16 residues long. After removal of 0 bases from V and 5 bases from J, the junction contained 12 bases not matched to a gene. Per the germline V gene, CDR1 is DFQATT and CDR2 is SNEGSKA (reference sequence). The CDR3 loop reads CSARDPRQGDIYGYTF. CDR3 nucleotides: TGCAGTGCTAGAGATCCCCGACAGGGTGACATTTATGGCTACACCTTC.

This clone was counted at least ten times. This chain uses TRBV20-1 with TRBJ2-7; D is unclear. The V end lost 5 bases, the J end lost 0 bases, and 17 bases lay between the germline ends. The germline V gene encodes CDR1 DFQATT and CDR2 SNEGSKA (reference sequence). This CDR3 is built from 15 residues. In DNA form, the CDR3 reads TGCAGTGCTCTCGCCCCCGGTGTCAGCTCCTACGAGCAGTACTTC. It codes for CSALAPGVSSYEQYF.

This clone was seen many times. A single base separates this from a much larger clone, so it may be a read error. The chain carries TRBV6-1 and TRBJ2-1; TRBD2 matches at 11 bases. This CDR3 comprises 14 residues. The germline V gene encodes CDR1 MNHNS and CDR2 SASEGT. CDR3 sequence: CASRTSGTYNGQFF. CDR3 DNA sequence: TGTGCCAGCAGGACTAGCGGGACCTACAATGGGCAGTTCTTC.

The table lists this clone with many counts. This chain uses TRBV28 with TRBJ2-7; D may be TRBD2 (7 bases). The germline V and J ends were trimmed by 6 bases and 1 base, with 16 bases remaining between them. Germline V gives CDR1 MDHEN, CDR2 SYDVKM. The CDR3 is 15 amino acids. The CDR3 protein is CASRKDSGDSYEQYF. For the CDR3, the DNA is TGTGCCAGCAGGAAGGACAGCGGGGATTCCTACGAGCAGTACTTC.

This clone was observed many times. The chain uses TRBV7-2 and TRBJ2-7; 10 bases map to TRBD1. CDR3 length: 14 residues. The germline gives CDR1 SGHTA, CDR2 FQGNSA. V was pared by 3 bases and J by 6 bases, with 5 bases of the junction left unmatched. This CDR3 is CASSFGQGVLEQYF. The CDR3 DNA is TGTGCCAGCAGCTTCGGACAGGGGGTTCTCGAGCAGTACTTC.

This clone has at least ten counts. This rearrangement joins TRBV30 to TRBJ1-6; possibly TRBD1 for D (6 bases). V was trimmed by 3 bases and J by 9 bases, leaving 15 bases between them. The length of the CDR3 is 14 residues. From germline, CDR1 is GTSNPN and CDR2 SVGIG (reference sequence). This CDR3 reads CAWSGGQGGSPLHF. DNA for the CDR3: TGTGCCTGGAGCGGGGGGCAGGGAGGTTCACCCCTCCACTTT.

In this sample, this clone turned up a few times. CDR3 nucleotide sequence: TGTGCCAGCAGTCTGGCCCCGGGGAACACTGAAGCTTTCTTT. Its translation: CASSLAPGNTEAFF. The chain carries TRBV6-1 and TRBJ1-1, with unresolved D. Germline V gene sequence: CDR1 MNHNS, CDR2 SASEGT. Trimming pared 5 bases from V and 1 base from J, leaving 11 bases between. This CDR3 has 14 amino acids.

With regard to this clone: The CDR3 does not close with the conserved phenylalanine or tryptophan, likely indicating a read error. The chain employs TRBV5-5 and TRBJ1-4; D might be TRBD1 (5 bases). The germline V gene encodes CDR1 SGHKS and CDR2 YYEKEE (reference sequence). The V gene lost 6 bases and the J gene lost 8 bases, with 23 bases spanning the gap. The CDR3 sequence is 16 residues long. CDR3 loop: CASTDFRDQGNEKLFL. CDR3 sequence (DNA): TGTGCCAGCACCGACTTTAGGGACCAGGGTAACGAAAAACTGTTTCTT.

This clone has a handful of counts. This chain uses TRBV6-1 with TRBJ2-7, with D unclear. The CDR3 contains 16 residues. V was clipped by 1 base and J by 3 bases, with 16 bases between them. The germline gives CDR1 MNHNS, CDR2 SASEGT. CDR3 nucleotides: TGTGCCAGCAGTGAAGGCAACCACCCTGCACACTACGAGCAGTACTTC. Translated: CASSEGNHPAHYEQYF.

This clone has a count of ten or more. This chain links TRBV4-2 with TRBJ1-2; 7 bases are shared with TRBD1. Trimming removed 0 bases from V and 4 bases from J; junction bases left unmatched: 2. The germline gives CDR1 LGHNA, CDR2 YNFKEQ. The CDR3 runs 14 residues. Here the CDR3 DNA reads TGTGCCAGCAGCCAAGATAAGGGGGCCTATGGCTACACCTTC. Its translation is CASSQDKGAYGYTF.

V is TRBV20-1 and J is TRBJ2-7; a weak D match, TRBD1 (5 bases). Germline CDR1 and CDR2: DFQATT and SNEGSKA (reference sequence). The CDR3 consists of 16 residues. The CDR3 DNA is TGCATTGCCCAAGGAGTGACAGTTTCCCCTTCCTACGAGCAGTACTTC. Translated, it gives CIAQGVTVSPSYEQYF.

This clone has at least ten counts. The V and J genes are TRBV28 and TRBJ2-3; perhaps TRBD1 as D (6 bases). Trimming took off 2 bases at V and 4 bases at J, with 13 bases between the two ends. CDR1 and CDR2 (germline): MDHEN, SYDVKM. This CDR3 contains 15 residues. DNA for the CDR3: TGTGCCAGCAGTTTAAAGGACAGTGGGGCAGATACGCAGTATTTT. Residues: CASSLKDSGADTQYF.

In regard to this clone: A much larger clone lies one base from this, so it may be a read error. Additional DNA sequences in this sample encode the identical CDR3. The chain joins TRBV3-1 to TRBJ2-5, with D possibly TRBD2 on 5 matching bases. The CDR3 runs to 14 residues. V lost 8 bases and J lost 4, with 17 bases in between. Germline V gene data show CDR1 as LGHDT and CDR2 as YNNKEL (reference sequence). Here the CDR3 reads CASSGSDPPETQYF. CDR3 DNA sequence: TGTGCCAGCTCGGGTAGCGACCCACCAGAGACCCAGTACTTC.